This TCR beta chain derives from a study of blood T cell repertoires in COVID-19. Turning to the study itself: Material from acute and convalescent COVID-19 was sourced from the United States, Italy and Spain. PBMCs, B-cell-depleted T cells, or T cells provided the cDNA or gDNA that made up the material.

Germline V gives CDR1 MGHRA, CDR2 YSYEKL. The CDR3 has 15 residues. Per the original methods: Reference gene primer amplification gave estimated nucleated cell counts. Clones were read by immunoSEQ multiplex PCR, and TCRdb kept only the in-frame ones, dropping some. V and J calls and clone size follow that table, whereas D and trimming were derived from the DNA. The table has tens of thousands of clones, about nine tenths seen once. As for this clone: A junction boundary mismatches the germline segment, possibly from a read error. This sample includes further DNA sequences coding for the same CDR3.

The TCR sequence derives from a man aged 50-59 years with active or convalescent COVID-19. The J gene is TRBJ1-2, the V gene TRBV4-1, with 10 bases matching TRBD1. The sample consisted of peripheral blood. The CDR3, as DNA: TGTGCCAGCAGCCAGGGGGGACAGGGGATCTATGGCTACACCTTC. Translating gives CASSQGGQGIYGYTF.